This T cell receptor (beta chain) originates from a study of shared clonotypes between healthy human individuals. Study context: Samples came from a couple of female and a few male donors aged 18 to 49. Overall study findings and caveats: Sorted-subset samples were not fully sequenced, rarefaction indicated.

The table came from immunoSEQ multiplex PCR; TCRdb's copy has only in-frame clones and leaves some out. The sample carries some 2.4 million clones, over 85% recorded once. The V end lost 4 bases, the J end lost 4 bases, and 11 bases lay between the germline ends. The CDR3 is 12 residues long. Germline V gene lookup returns CDR1 GTSNPN and CDR2 SVGIG (reference sequence). Caucasian adults living in Nashville, Tennessee, provided all samples. Concerning this clone itself: No antigen is known for it.

The V and J genes are TRBV30 and TRBJ2-7; weak D call: TRBD2 (5 bases). The specimen sequenced was naive CD4+ T cells from PBMCs. Indicated subset: CD45RA+ positively selected. This TCR was sampled from a man aged 18 to 30 in good health. Some clones in this sample may be carry-over from other donors' samples. The CDR3 bases are TGTGCCTGGACGCCGGGAAGGTACGAGCAGTACTTC. Residues: CAWTPGRYEQYF.